The following is a TCR beta chain sequence with its context. The antigen is not known. One entry per CDR3 protein, called by TCRdb with MiXCR from the 5' RACE reads. The table has 25,000 to 40,000 distinct CDR3 sequences, approximately 30% seen once. Purified naive CD4+ T cells were depleted of CD25+ Tregs. Overall study findings and caveats: Tumor memory CD4+ T cell TCR gene usage clustered with blood and lymph node memory CD4+ cells and lymph node naive CD4+ cells.

Germline V gene lookup returns CDR1 MGHRA and CDR2 YSYEKL. The CDR3 is 16 amino acids. The V end was cut by 0 bases, the J end by 3 bases, with 15 bases between. This chain connects TRBV4-1 to TRBJ2-7; D is ambiguous. The TCR comes from a female donor with breast cancer. The sequenced sample consisted of naive CD4+ T cells sorted from a lymph node. The subset denotes: naive CD4+ T cells, CD4+CD45RA+CD25-. The chain's CDR3 is CASSQDLSLQLYEQYF. CDR3 nucleotide sequence: TGCGCCAGCAGCCAAGATCTCTCCTTACAGCTCTACGAGCAGTACTTC.